These 21 T cell receptor beta chains were sequenced from one sample in a study of blood T cell repertoires in COVID-19. Produced via immunoSEQ multiplex PCR; TCRdb's table is partial and in-frame only. The table shows some 87,000 clones, with roughly nine tenths occurring only once. What was sequenced was peripheral blood. These receptors all come from an older woman with acute or convalescent COVID-19.

The chain recombines TRBV28 with TRBJ1-5; D not resolved. Trimming cost V 8 bases and J 0 bases, with 5 bases left between them. Per germline, CDR1 MDHEN and CDR2 SYDVKM. This CDR3 is built from 12 residues. CDR3 sequence (DNA): TGTGCCAGCTTCAGTAGCAATCAGCCCCAGCATTTT. Its translation is CASFSSNQPQHF.

The V gene is TRBV14, the J gene TRBJ2-7; D possibly corresponds to TRBD2 (5 bases). Deletions cut 7 bases from V and 3 bases from J, with 22 bases between. The CDR3 extends over 16 amino acids. Germline loops: CDR1 SGHDN, CDR2 FVKESK. DNA for the CDR3: TGTGCCAGCACCCCGGACGTACACCCGGGGAACTACGAGCAGTACTTC. Translating gives CASTPDVHPGNYEQYF.

The chain carries TRBV10-1 and TRBJ1-1; no clear D gene. CDR3 length: 14 residues. Germline V gene data show CDR1 as WNHNN and CDR2 as SYGVQD (reference sequence). V was clipped by 0 bases and J by 6 bases, with 11 bases between them. CDR3 in DNA: TGCGCCAGCAGTGAGTCCACTATATCTTCTGAAGCTTTCTTT. Translated: CASSESTISSEAFF.

The rearrangement joins TRBV10-2 to TRBJ1-1; D is unresolved. This CDR3 has 14 amino acids. Germline assignment: CDR1 WSHSY and CDR2 SAAADI. The V gene lost 3 bases and the J gene lost 1 base, with 9 bases spanning the gap. CDR3 in DNA: TGCGCCAGCAGTGATTGGCGGCAGAACACTGAAGCTTTCTTT. The encoded protein is CASSDWRQNTEAFF.

This clone came up once. J is TRBJ1-2 and V is TRBV3-1 (or the pseudogene TRBV3-2); tentative D call: TRBD1 (5 bases). Germline V CDR1 and CDR2: LGHDT, YNNKEL (reference sequence). The CDR3 totals 17 residues. V was shortened by 5 bases and J by 4 bases, with 23 bases between the two germline ends. CDR3 coding DNA: TGTGCCAGCAGCGCACGAAGACAATATGGGGGGAGCTATGGCTACACCTTC. Amino acid sequence: CASSARRQYGGSYGYTF.

The chain couples TRBV3-1 (or the pseudogene TRBV3-2) to TRBJ1-1; 7 bases match TRBD1. Looked up from germline, CDR1 is LGHDT and CDR2 is YNNKEL (reference sequence). V lost 2 bases and J lost 3; bases outside the gene matches: 6. CDR3 size: 15 residues. The CDR3 is CASSQRRGRDTEAFF. The DNA of the CDR3 is TGTGCCAGCAGCCAAAGGAGGGGGCGGGACACTGAAGCTTTCTTT.

The chain is built from TRBV28 and TRBJ1-4; 9 nucleotides agree with TRBD1. Trimming cost V 1 base and J 7 bases; bases outside gene matches: 7. CDR1 is MDHEN, CDR2 SYDVKM, per germline. This CDR3 has 16 amino acids. CDR3 DNA: TGTGCCAGCAGTTTATACGGGACAGGGAGCGTTGAAAAACTGTTTTTT. Its translation: CASSLYGTGSVEKLFF.

The chain combines TRBV5-1 with TRBJ2-7; 10 bases are shared with TRBD2. Germline trimming cut 2 bases from V and 7 bases from J; bases unmatched to any gene: 6. CDR3 size: 14 residues. Looked up from germline, CDR1 is SGHRS and CDR2 is YFSETQ. The CDR3 is CASSLTSGVGEQYF. The CDR3 DNA reads TGCGCCAGCAGCTTAACTAGCGGGGTAGGGGAGCAGTACTTC. The variable domain in full, with the rest retrieved from reference TRBV5-1 and TRBJ2-7, is KAGVTQTPRYLIKTRGQQVTLSCSPISGHRSVSWYQQTPGQGLQFLFEYFSETQRNKGNFPGRFSGRQFSNSRSEMNVSTLELGDSALYLCASSLTSGVGEQYFGPGTRLTVT.

V gene TRBV27 combines with J gene TRBJ1-1; a weak D match, TRBD1 (5 bases). CDR1 is MNHEY and CDR2 is SMNVEV in the germline V gene (reference sequence). The CDR3 runs to 14 residues. Trimming left V 8 bases short and J 4 bases short, with 17 bases between. CDR3 loop: CASRNVGVGTEAFF. Here the CDR3 DNA reads TGTGCCAGCCGAAATGTAGGGGTTGGCACTGAAGCTTTCTTT.

The table lists this clone with a count of one. The CDR3 DNA follows: TGTGCCAGCAGCTCTCAGACCGGGACTAGCGGGACGTACGAGCAGTACTTC. This encodes CASSSQTGTSGTYEQYF. The rearrangement joins TRBV3-1 (or the pseudogene TRBV3-2) to TRBJ2-7, with 13 nucleotides matching TRBD2. Per the germline V gene, CDR1 is LGHDT and CDR2 is YNNKEL (reference sequence). This CDR3 has 17 residues. V lost 5 bases to trimming and J lost 4 bases; unmatched junction nucleotides: 11.

The V gene is TRBV28, the J gene TRBJ2-2, with D tentatively TRBD1 (6 bases). The CDR3 contains 17 residues. V lost 5 bases, J lost 4 bases, and 20 bases lay in between. Germline V gene lookup returns CDR1 MDHEN and CDR2 SYDVKM. The CDR3 protein is CASSLLQGRGGTGELFF. CDR3 coding DNA: TGTGCCAGCAGTCTCTTACAGGGACGAGGGGGCACCGGGGAGCTGTTTTTT. Full variable domain (remainder filled in from reference TRBV28 and TRBJ2-2): DVKVTQSSRYLVKRTGEKVFLECVQDMDHENMFWYRQDPGLGLRLIYFSYDVKMKEKGDIPEGYSVSREKKERFSLILESASTNQTSMYLCASSLLQGRGGTGELFFGEGSRLTVL.

This chain connects TRBV5-5 to TRBJ1-5, with D maybe TRBD1 (6 bases). CDR3 length: 14 amino acids. In germline, CDR1 is SGHKS, CDR2 YYEKEE (reference sequence). Trimming took off 4 bases at V and 7 bases at J, with 15 bases between the two ends. CDR3 amino acids: CASSRGGFRQPQHF. DNA for the CDR3: TGTGCCAGCAGCCGAGGGGGATTCCGACAGCCCCAGCATTTT.

The rearrangement links TRBV5-1 to TRBJ1-5; D not resolved. Germline CDR1 and CDR2: SGHRS and YFSETQ. CDR3 size: 13 residues. The V end was cut by 2 bases, the J end by 4 bases, with 7 bases between. In DNA form, the CDR3 reads TGCGCCAGCAGCTTCGAGGGTAATCAGCCCCAGCATTTT. Amino acid sequence: CASSFEGNQPQHF.

V gene TRBV5-6 combines with J gene TRBJ1-1; TRBD1 agrees at 7 bases. The J segment lost 3 bases and the V segment lost 4 bases, leaving 3 bases of the junction unmatched. The germline CDR1 and CDR2 sequences are SGHDT and YYEEEE. The CDR3 runs to 13 residues. The CDR3 nucleotides are TGTGCCAGCAGCGATACAGGGGACACTGAAGCTTTCTTT. This sequence encodes CASSDTGDTEAFF.

This chain joins TRBV30 and TRBJ2-7; perhaps TRBD2 as D (6 bases). V was trimmed by 4 bases and J by 2 bases, leaving 12 bases between them. CDR1 is GTSNPN and CDR2 is SVGIG in the germline V gene (reference sequence). CDR3 length: 13 amino acids. The CDR3 nucleotides are TGTGCCTGGACTCAGCGGGCCACCTACGAGCAGTACTTC. Translated, it gives CAWTQRATYEQYF.

The rearrangement uses TRBV7-2 and TRBJ2-5; maybe TRBD2 (7 bases). Germline V lookup: CDR1 SGHTA, CDR2 FQGNSA. The CDR3 totals 15 residues. V was clipped by 1 base and J by 5 bases, with 14 bases between them. The CDR3 sequence is CASSLVWGRGETQYF. The CDR3 DNA follows: TGTGCCAGCAGCTTAGTATGGGGGAGGGGGGAGACCCAGTACTTC.

This sequence joins TRBV21-1 and TRBJ1-4. TRBV21-1 is a listed pseudogene. The CDR3 length is 17 residues. The CDR3 nucleotides read TGTGCCAGCAGCCGATTTAGGGGGGGAGCTATTTATGAAAAACTGTTTTTT. This gives the protein CASSRFRGGAIYEKLFF.

The gene calls are TRBV7-9 and TRBJ2-1; D possibly corresponds to TRBD2 (6 bases). The germline V and J ends were trimmed by 4 bases and 8 bases, with 18 bases remaining between them. The CDR3 totals 15 residues. Germline V gives CDR1 SEHNR, CDR2 FQNEAQ (reference sequence). In DNA form, the CDR3 reads TGTGCCAGCAGCTACCCGGTTTCGAGCGGGTATGAGCAGTTCTTC. It encodes CASSYPVSSGYEQFF.

J is TRBJ2-1 and V is TRBV5-1; TRBD2 aligns across 11 bases. Germline V lookup: CDR1 SGHRS, CDR2 YFSETQ. This CDR3 contains 17 residues. The V segment lost 4 bases and the J segment 8 bases; nucleotides outside the gene matches: 14. The CDR3 nucleotides are TGCGCCAGCAGCGGACGTAGCGGGAGGGCCACCGCCGATGAGCAGTTCTTC. It yields the protein CASSGRSGRATADEQFF.

This rearrangement joins TRBV5-6 to TRBJ1-5; tentatively, D is TRBD1 (5 bases). Trimming stripped 3 bases from V and 8 bases from J, with 21 bases between. The CDR3 covers 16 residues. Per the germline V gene, CDR1 is SGHDT and CDR2 is YYEEEE. The CDR3 loop reads CASSSGPPGKKEPQHF. The CDR3 DNA sequence: TGTGCCAGCAGCTCTGGACCGCCAGGGAAAAAGGAGCCCCAGCATTTT.

V and J are TRBV28 and TRBJ2-1, with 11 positions matching TRBD2. Germline CDR1 and CDR2: MDHEN and SYDVKM. CDR3 length equals 16 residues. After removal of 5 bases from V and 8 bases from J, the junction contained 11 bases not matched to a gene. The CDR3 coding sequence is TGTGCCAGCAGTGTCTTAGCGGGAGGGCCGTCGGATGAGCAGTTCTTC. Encoded protein: CASSVLAGGPSDEQFF.